Listed below are T cell receptor beta chains from one sample, sequenced in a study of CD8+ T cells in alopecia areata. Some clones are missing from TCRdb's copy, which holds only in-frame ones; the method was immunoSEQ multiplex PCR. The table shows more than 100,000 clones, with 58% occurring only once. Specimen: CD4+ T cells sorted from blood, collected at week 0. These receptors all stem from a human donor with alopecia areata. Each CDR3 is given with its conserved first and last residue. The order of the fields is J gene, V gene, D gene, clone size, CDR3 DNA, CDR3 protein. A D gene is named only where the DNA matches it firmly. For some rows the clone size is stated as once, few or many, or as a class when expanded; others skip it.

TRBJ1-2 TRBV29-1 . few TGCAGCGTCGCAGATGGAGGGGCAGACAGATATGGCTACACCTTC CSVADGGADRYGYTF
TRBJ1-1 TRBV10-3 TRBD1 . TGTGCCATCAGTGAAAGGGACAGGGGGTACCCTGAAGCTTTCTTT CAISERDRGYPEAFF
TRBJ1-2 TRBV4-3 . . TGCGCCAGCAGCCAAGATCAGGTGGGGGGCGCAGGTTATGGCTACACCTTC CASSQDQVGGAGYGYTF
TRBJ2-7 TRBV19 . few TGTGCCAGTAGTATCCGGGACACTAGGGAGGGGACGTACTTC CASSIRDTREGTYF
TRBJ2-1 TRBV6-1 . . TGTGCCAGCAGGGAACAGGGCCACAATGAGCAGTTCTTC CASREQGHNEQFF
TRBJ1-2 TRBV5-1 . . TGCGCCAGCAGCCAAGATCGGACAGTCCGCGGCTACACCTTC CASSQDRTVRGYTF
TRBJ2-7 TRBV6-6 . once TGTGCCAGCAGTTACTCAGGACAGCGCTCCTACGAGCAGTACTTC CASSYSGQRSYEQYF
TRBJ1-2 TRBV30 . . TGTGCCTGGAGCCCGGGCTCCTATGGCTACACCTTC CAWSPGSYGYTF
TRBJ2-3 TRBV10-3 TRBD1 few TGTGCCATCAGTAGAACACAGGGGTCTAGCACAGATACGCAGTATTTT CAISRTQGSSTDTQYF
TRBJ1-2 TRBV6-6 . . TGTGCCAGCAGTCTACAGAGGAACCAGGGCTACACCTTC CASSLQRNQGYTF